The 21 T cell receptor beta chains below come from one sample, sequenced in a study of blood T cell repertoires in COVID-19. This table comes from immunoSEQ multiplex PCR, and its TCRdb copy is limited to in-frame clones, with some not included. The table lists about 390,000 clones, about 86% of them singletons. The sequenced sample consisted of PBMCs or T cells enriched from blood (not recorded which). The source is a woman aged 50 to 60 who had recovered from COVID-19.

This clone appeared once. The chain employs TRBV21-1 and TRBJ2-7; the table's D call, TRBD2, has no DNA check behind it. TRBV21-1 is an annotated pseudogene. The length of the CDR3 is 14 residues. CDR3 in amino acids: CASSLAGGNYEQYF. CDR3 DNA: TGTGCCAGCAGCCTGGCGGGGGGGAACTACGAGCAGTACTTC.

A single count supports this clone. The J gene is TRBJ1-4, the V gene TRBV4-2; no reliable D call. The CDR3 is made up of 16 amino acids. V lost 0 bases and J lost 8, with 16 bases in between. Germline assignment: CDR1 LGHNA and CDR2 YNFKEQ. For the CDR3, the DNA is TGTGCCAGCAGCCAAGATGGCGTCCGGGTCGGGGAAAAACTGTTTTTT. The encoded protein is CASSQDGVRVGEKLFF.

The chain combines TRBV11-2 with TRBJ1-6; TRBD1 aligns across 7 bases. Losses at the gene ends were 4 bases for V and 1 base for J; bases not matched to a gene: 4. The CDR3 length is 16 residues. Germline lookup yields CDR1 SGHAT and CDR2 FQNNGV. The CDR3 sequence is CASSSPRGSYNSPLHF. The CDR3 DNA is TGTGCCAGCAGCTCCCCCAGGGGGTCCTATAATTCACCCCTCCACTTT.

This clone was detected a few times. At the DNA level, this CDR3 is encoded by other sequences in the same sample as well. The chain combines TRBV28 with TRBJ1-5; TRBD1 might be the D (6 bases). The length of the CDR3 is 16 residues. The germline gives CDR1 MDHEN, CDR2 SYDVKM. V lost 3 bases to trimming and J lost 2 bases, with 14 bases between them. CDR3 loop: CASSFRGRGGNQPQHF. CDR3 bases: TGTGCCAGCAGTTTCAGGGGTCGGGGAGGCAATCAGCCCCAGCATTTT.

The chain uses TRBV15 and TRBJ2-7; TRBD1 might be the D (5 bases). CDR3 length: 13 amino acids. From germline, CDR1 is LNHNV and CDR2 YYDKDF (reference sequence). The V and J ends lost 6 bases and 1 base respectively, with 10 bases between them. The CDR3 nucleotides are TGTGCCACCAGTGGGGCAGGGTCCTACGAGCAGTACTTC. Amino acids: CATSGAGSYEQYF.

The chain carries TRBV5-8 and TRBJ2-2; no firm D call. Looked up from germline, CDR1 is SGHTS and CDR2 is YDEGEE. The CDR3 runs 15 residues. V was pared by 0 bases and J by 3 bases, with 9 bases between. Written as DNA, the CDR3 is TGTGCCAGCAGCTTGGCTAGGTCGTACACCGGGGAGCTGTTTTTT. This sequence encodes CASSLARSYTGELFF.

The chain uses TRBV24-1 and TRBJ2-2, with 7 bases lining up with TRBD1. After removal of 5 bases from V and 4 bases from J, the junction contained 3 bases not matched to a gene. The CDR3 totals 14 residues. Per the germline V gene, CDR1 is KGHDR and CDR2 is SFDVKD. Here the CDR3 reads CATSGQGGTGELFF. In nucleotides, the CDR3 is TGTGCCACCAGTGGACAGGGCGGCACCGGGGAGCTGTTTTTT.

The V call is TRBV5-1, the J call TRBJ1-6; a possible D gene is TRBD1 (5 bases). The CDR3 length is 16 residues. Trimming took off 5 bases at V and 0 bases at J, with 12 bases between the two ends. CDR1 and CDR2 from the germline V gene are SGHRS and YFSETQ. The CDR3 loop is CASRRLDSSYNSPLHF. CDR3 DNA sequence: TGCGCCAGCAGAAGATTAGACAGCTCCTATAATTCACCCCTCCACTTT.

CDR3 bases: TGTGCCAGCAGCTTGGACGGAGGGGCTAGCACAGATACGCAGTATTTT. This encodes CASSLDGGASTDTQYF. The chain is built from TRBV5-6 and TRBJ2-3; D possibly corresponds to TRBD2 (6 bases). The CDR3 is made up of 16 amino acids. Between the trimmed V and J ends, which lost 0 bases and 0 bases, there was a span of 11 bases. Germline CDR1 reads SGHDT; CDR2 reads YYEEEE.

The chain joins TRBV7-9 to TRBJ1-2; TRBD1 matches 8 bases. In germline, CDR1 is SEHNR, CDR2 FQNEAQ (reference sequence). CDR3 length equals 11 residues. The J segment lost 10 bases and the V segment lost 4 bases, leaving 2 bases of the junction unmatched. The CDR3 DNA follows: TGTGCCAGCAGCTCGGACAGGGACTACACCTTC. Residues: CASSSDRDYTF.

The CDR3 DNA is TGCGCCAGCAGTTATGGACTAGCGGGGGGGCCGAGGGGCACAGATACGCAGTATTTT. Its translation is CASSYGLAGGPRGTDTQYF. The chain employs TRBV5-1 and TRBJ2-3; 15 nucleotides line up with TRBD2. Losses at the gene ends were 5 bases for V and 1 base for J; bases not matched to a gene: 11. The V gene's germline CDR1 is SGHRS and CDR2 YFSETQ. This CDR3 spans 19 amino acids.

The chain couples TRBV2 to TRBJ1-1; perhaps TRBD1 as D (5 bases). V was clipped by 6 bases and J by 3 bases, with 26 bases between them. From germline, CDR1 is SNHLY and CDR2 FYNNEI. This CDR3 has 18 amino acids. CDR3 DNA sequence: TGTGCCAGCAGCGGCGGAGGGACTGCGGTAAGAGGAGACACTGAAGCTTTCTTT. Encoded protein: CASSGGGTAVRGDTEAFF.

This chain connects TRBV11-3 to TRBJ2-7; D gene unclear. The V gene's germline CDR1 is SGHNT and CDR2 YENEEA. Between the trimmed V and J ends, which lost 1 base and 0 bases, there was a span of 4 bases. This CDR3 has 13 residues. As DNA, the CDR3 is TGTGCCAGCAGCTTAGCTAACTCCTACGAGCAGTACTTC. Protein product: CASSLANSYEQYF.

The CDR3 here is CASSRPTSGGYNEQFF. CDR3 nucleotide sequence: TGTGCCAGCAGCCGACCAACTAGCGGGGGATACAATGAGCAGTTCTTC. V usage is TRBV6-2 or TRBV6-3 and J usage is TRBJ2-1, with TRBD2 identical over 11 bases. In germline, CDR1 is MNHEY, CDR2 SVGEGT. With 6 bases clipped from V and 4 bases from J, the junction kept 8 bases outside the gene matches. This CDR3 region has 16 residues.

V is TRBV5-1 and J is TRBJ2-2, with D possibly matching TRBD1 (5 bases). The CDR3 loop spans 15 amino acids. Trimming took 7 bases from V and 0 from J, leaving 13 bases between them. Germline V gene data show CDR1 as SGHRS and CDR2 as YFSETQ. CDR3 loop: CASGKGSANTGELFF. The DNA of the CDR3 is TGCGCCAGCGGCAAGGGGTCCGCGAACACCGGGGAGCTGTTTTTT.

This clone appeared once. This chain joins TRBV28 and TRBJ1-5; weak D call: TRBD1 (5 bases). V was clipped by 4 bases and J by 1 base, with 14 bases between them. Per germline, CDR1 MDHEN and CDR2 SYDVKM. This CDR3 contains 16 residues. CDR3 in amino acids: CASSSTTGYSNQPQHF. The CDR3 DNA reads as TGTGCCAGCAGTTCCACTACAGGTTACAGCAATCAGCCCCAGCATTTT.

This clone was found once. V and J are TRBV7-2 and TRBJ1-5; D is unclear. Germline assignment: CDR1 SGHTA and CDR2 FQGNSA. This CDR3 comprises 15 residues. V was trimmed by 2 bases and J by 4 bases, leaving 12 bases between them. CDR3 residues: CASSLNRGQNQPQHF. The CDR3 nucleotides read TGTGCCAGCAGCTTAAATCGAGGGCAGAATCAGCCCCAGCATTTT.

The V gene is TRBV5-6, the J gene TRBJ2-4; D is possibly TRBD1 (6 bases). The germline CDR1 and CDR2 sequences are SGHDT and YYEEEE. Trimming took off 4 bases at V and 0 bases at J, with 17 bases between the two ends. The CDR3 is 17 residues long. CDR3 in DNA: TGTGCCAGCAGCACTACAGGGACCCCGCTAGCCAAAAACATTCAGTACTTC. Amino acid sequence: CASSTTGTPLAKNIQYF.

The J gene is TRBJ2-7, the V gene TRBV6-5; maybe TRBD2 (6 bases). CDR3 size: 14 residues. V lost 4 bases to trimming and J lost 3 bases, with 13 bases between them. Per germline, CDR1 MNHEY and CDR2 SVGAGI. The CDR3 DNA sequence: TGTGCCAGCAGTTCGGGACTCGGGGGCTACGAGCAGTACTTC. Encoded protein: CASSSGLGGYEQYF.

Worth noting for this clone: The same CDR3 arises from other DNA sequences in this sample as well. The genes are TRBV12-3 or TRBV12-4 and TRBJ1-5; D gene uncertain. V was trimmed by 3 bases and J by 4 bases, leaving 7 bases between them. The CDR3 is 13 amino acids. This CDR3 is CASSLTGNQPQHF. DNA of the CDR3: TGTGCCAGCAGTTTGACGGGAAATCAGCCCCAGCATTTT.

The rearrangement links TRBV14 to TRBJ2-1; D is unclear. Germline V lookup: CDR1 SGHDN, CDR2 FVKESK. Trimming cost V 1 base and J 4 bases, with 5 bases left between them. CDR3 length equals 13 residues. For the CDR3, the DNA is TGTGCCAGCAGCCAAGCCGAGTACAATGAGCAGTTCTTC. Translation: CASSQAEYNEQFF.